The subject of this entry is one T cell receptor beta chain. Antigen unknown. This sample was taken from a study of T cell responses to AZD1222 COVID-19 vaccine. Study-level points and caveats: Regions 160-218 and 743-854 held dominance among vaccine-associated CD4 TCRs, which spanned spike. Clonal diversity was possibly underestimated, and white British individuals and females predominated among donors. With two AZD1222 doses given, Spike-specific TCR breadth and depth both rose. Scientists sampled the repertoires only once the peak T cell response had passed.

This CDR3 comprises 15 residues. V lost 2 bases to trimming and J lost 7 bases; unmatched junction nucleotides: 10. Germline V gene sequence: CDR1 GTSNPN, CDR2 SVGIG (reference sequence). Libraries were prepared by immunoSEQ multiplex PCR; TCRdb keeps only in-frame clonotypes and omits some of them. Here the sample spans approximately 82,000 clones, about 93% being singletons. The chain employs TRBV30 and TRBJ1-5, with 8 bases aligning to TRBD1. This receptor was taken from an adult who received the AZD1222 COVID-19 vaccine. The sample was peripheral blood, taken 28 days after the second AZD1222 dose. CDR3 loop: CAWSLGAGGSQPQHF. CDR3 nucleotide sequence: TGTGCCTGGAGTCTTGGGGCAGGGGGCAGCCAGCCCCAGCATTTT.